A single sample gave rise to the 5 T cell receptor beta chains below, sequenced in a study of siplizumab effects on memory and regulatory T cells. The data were produced by immunoSEQ multiplex PCR, yet TCRdb's version contains in-frame clones alone and is incomplete. The table lists about 69,000 clones, roughly 88% of them singletons. The sequenced sample was Tregs sorted from blood. These receptors originate from a human donor in good health.

This clone has a single count. The genes are TRBV6-7 and TRBJ2-5, with TRBD1 as a possible D gene (6 bases). TRBV6-7 is filed as an ORF, its function uncertain. The CDR3 covers 16 residues. CDR3 protein: CATRYRDRQCAETQYF. For the CDR3, the DNA is TGTGCAACTCGTTACAGGGACCGACAATGTGCGGAGACCCAGTACTTC.

The V and J genes are TRBV7-8 and TRBJ2-3; D not certain. Deletions cut 1 base from V and 7 bases from J, with 9 bases between. CDR1 and CDR2 from the germline V gene are SGHVS and FQNEAQ. The CDR3 is made up of 13 amino acids. The CDR3 region has the DNA TGTGCCAGCAGCTTAGGGCCATCTAATACGCAGTATTTT. Amino acids: CASSLGPSNTQYF.

This chain links TRBV5-1 with TRBJ2-2; weak D call: TRBD1 (6 bases). Germline V gives CDR1 SGHRS, CDR2 YFSETQ. Trimming cost V 3 bases and J 1 base, with 7 bases left between them. This CDR3 region has 14 residues. The CDR3 bases are TGCGCCAGCAGCTCGGGACAGAACACCGGGGAGCTGTTTTTT. It is translated as CASSSGQNTGELFF.

The V and J genes are TRBV15 and TRBJ2-2; D gene unclear. Trimming shortened V by 1 base and J by 0 bases, and 6 bases separated the two germline ends. Germline V CDR1 and CDR2: LNHNV, YYDKDF (reference sequence). The CDR3 is made up of 15 amino acids. This chain's CDR3 is CATSRAVTNTGELFF. CDR3 nucleotide sequence: TGTGCCACCAGCAGAGCAGTCACGAACACCGGGGAGCTGTTTTTT.

The chain couples TRBV27 to TRBJ1-2; TRBD1 agrees at 11 bases. CDR1 is MNHEY, CDR2 SMNVEV, per germline (reference sequence). The CDR3 spans 14 residues. Germline trimming cut 5 bases from V and 7 bases from J; bases unmatched to any gene: 6. CDR3 coding DNA: TGTGCCAGCAGTCCCCGGACAGGGGGCCGTGGCTACACCTTC. Residues: CASSPRTGGRGYTF.